The entry that follows covers one TCR beta chain sequence. This record belongs to a study of blood T cell repertoires in COVID-19. For the study at large: COVID-19 samples collected from the United States, Italy and Spain covered acute and convalescent phases.

Germline assignment: CDR1 SGDLS and CDR2 YYNGEE. V shed 0 bases and J shed 6 bases, with 10 bases lying between them. This CDR3 is 15 amino acids long. The Seattle patients, enrolled during active infection, were followed longitudinally. Using immunoSEQ multiplex PCR, the repertoire was profiled, and TCRdb retains in-frame clones only, with some absent. The sample contains approximately 260,000 clones, 88% of which appear only once. This chain joins TRBV9 and TRBJ1-6; D remains ambiguous. The source of this sequence is a woman aged 70 to 79 with COVID-19, enrolled during active disease. Sequenced material: peripheral blood. CDR3 in amino acids: CASSVGYSINSPLHF. Here the CDR3 DNA reads TGTGCCAGCAGCGTAGGATACAGCATTAATTCACCCCTCCACTTT.